This T cell receptor (beta chain) was sequenced during a study of beta chain features in type 1 diabetes listed by TCRdb under 2018. For context, the study as a whole: Mean age, gender distribution, total cell number and subset yield were not different between patients and healthy donors. A total of roughly 98,000,000 sorted cells were examined across all samples, and RNA yield correlated strongly with the number of cells per subset. The study compared the TCRB repertoires of sorted circulating CD4+ T cell subsets in recently diagnosed type 1 diabetes patients with those in matched healthy donors. Regulatory and stem cell-like memory subsets were isolated from only 8 patients and 8 healthy donors, whereas naive and central memory subsets came from all 30 or so donors.

The High Capacity cDNA Reverse Transcription Kit was used to reverse transcribe all of the isolated RNA, meaning that expressed TCRB transcripts were what got sequenced. Naive, central memory and regulatory T cell samples underwent deep immunoSEQ sequencing, averaging around 4 million total reads per sample. Sorted cells were lysed in RLT buffer and RNA was extracted with DNase-treated RNeasy Micro or Mini kits, depending on cell number. Each cell subset was processed separately to prevent cross-contamination, with patient and healthy donor samples processed together. The immunoSEQ multiplex PCR was used to amplify TCRB sequences from cDNA, generating 87-bp fragments that spanned the CDR3 region. Amplicons were sequenced on the Illumina HiSeq platform. In the authors' own workflow: Synthetic template baselines were used to correct PCR bias computationally, reads within Hamming distance 2 were collapsed together, and singletons that could not be merged were discarded. Reads were aligned against IMGT to assign V, D and J genes, CDR3 length and insertions or deletions at six rearrangement sites. Within each subset, clonotype counts were normalized to sorted cell number, and only after that were true diversity and Gini coefficients computed with the tcR R package. Repertoire sharing was quantified using the overlap coefficient calculated on TCRB nucleotide sequences. Out-of-frame TCRB sequences from naive cells were analyzed to stand in for the pre-selection repertoire. Held by TCRdb, this immuneACCESS table contains in-frame sequences only and omits some clones. Under half of the omission traces to an unresolved V gene where checked; the cause of the rest is unknown. V and J calls and clone size are copied from that table; D and trimming were computed from the DNA. For this sample the table gives about 230,000 clones, of which roughly 17% were detected only once. The ten largest clones capture about 0.085% of the sample.

The table lists this clone with a few counts. This clone's antigen is unknown. No much larger clone is present one base from it, and per-base qualities are unavailable. Each donor gave one peripheral blood draw, roughly 110 mL on average, collected into heparinised tubes. Naive, central memory, regulatory and stem cell-like memory CD4+ T cells were sorted on a BD FACSAria II using a panel including CD45RO, CCR7, CD25, CD127, CD95 and CD27. Every sorted population had a purity above 95%. Right away, PBMCs were isolated by Lymphoprep density gradient centrifugation and were stained directly, with no culture step. Samples were stained and sorted in pairs, with one healthy donor and one patient per experiment, so that batch effects were minimized. Beyond this particular receptor, the publication reports: PCR might favor shorter templates, but patient and control samples were amplified and corrected together, so any skew would affect both groups equally. Because cDNA was sequenced instead of genomic DNA, highly expressing activated cells could be over-represented, though the groups showed no difference in activation or CD3 levels. Patients with type 1 diabetes made fewer insertions and deleted more nucleotides at VDJ recombination sites, implying thymic rearrangement abnormalities. Naive, central memory and regulatory TCRB repertoires appeared to be more alike among patients than among healthy donors. In all four CD4+ subsets, TCRB CDR3 length was moderately but significantly shorter in type 1 diabetes patients. Because the HLA sub-analyses included only small numbers of individuals, any influence of HLA type on TCRB rearrangement was left unresolved.

Reading from cysteine to phenylalanine, the CDR3 counts 12 amino acids. The read is trimmed to its CDR3 DNA, 36 bases read in frame from base 1. CDR1 and CDR2 (SGHTA, FQGNSA) derive from the germline V gene. The V end loses 5 bases and the J end loses 3 bases, and a stretch of 7 bases separates them. The chain is encoded by TRBV7-2 joined to TRBJ2-5, with the D gene uncertain. The sequenced sample consisted of naive CD4+ T cells from blood. The intended sense of this specimen's cell subset or site label: true naive CD4+ T cells. The TCR sequence derives from a man aged 30 to 39 with type 1 diabetes. This receptor has the CDR3 CASSRPEETQYF. The DNA is as follows: TGTGCCAGCAGCCGTCCTGAAGAGACCCAGTACTTC.